This is a list of T cell receptor beta chains from one sample in a study of cytomegalovirus exposure and HLA in healthy donors. The protocol was immunoSEQ multiplex PCR, while the TCRdb copy is restricted to in-frame clones and leaves out a portion. The sample carries more than 110,000 clones, more than 8% recorded once. Material: PBMCs. These TCRs come from a man in his fifties or sixties in good health and CMV-seronegative. CDR3s include the opening cysteine and the closing phenylalanine or tryptophan. A D gene is named only where the DNA matches it firmly. Some rows have no size entry. The others give once, few or many, or a class for an expanded clone.

j_gene: TRBJ1-5; v_gene: TRBV2; d_gene: TRBD1; len: 19; abundance: NA; CDR3nt: TGTGCCAGCAGTGATGTTTTAGCTTTGCGGGACAGGGTTTTGCAGCCCCAGCATTTT; CDR3aa: CASSDVLALRDRVLQPQHF
j_gene: TRBJ1-5; v_gene: TRBV18; d_gene: TRBD1; len: 15; abundance: NA; CDR3nt: TGTGCCAGCTCACCGCAGGGACAGAGCAATCAGCCCCAGCATTTT; CDR3aa: CASSPQGQSNQPQHF
j_gene: TRBJ2-7; v_gene: TRBV7-9; d_gene: NA; len: 12; abundance: NA; CDR3nt: TGTGCCAGCAGCCCCCCGGGTTCCGAGCAGTACTTC; CDR3aa: CASSPPGSEQYF
j_gene: TRBJ2-1; v_gene: TRBV7-9; d_gene: TRBD1; len: 15; abundance: once; CDR3nt: TGTGCCAGCAGCTTAGGACAGGGAGTGGCCAATGAGCAGTTCTTC; CDR3aa: CASSLGQGVANEQFF
j_gene: TRBJ2-1; v_gene: TRBV11-3; d_gene: TRBD1; len: 15; abundance: NA; CDR3nt: TGTGCCAGCAGCTCGGAGACAGGGGGCTGGTCCGAGCAGTTCTTC; CDR3aa: CASSSETGGWSEQFF
j_gene: TRBJ2-1; v_gene: TRBV18; d_gene: TRBD2; len: 15; abundance: NA; CDR3nt: TGTGCCAGCTCACCGGGGACTAGCGGGGGAAATGAGCAGTTCTTC; CDR3aa: CASSPGTSGGNEQFF
j_gene: TRBJ2-5; v_gene: TRBV6-1; d_gene: NA; len: 15; abundance: few; CDR3nt: TGTGCCAGCAGTGAAGCGCTTCGAGGGAGCGAGACCCAGTACTTC; CDR3aa: CASSEALRGSETQYF
j_gene: TRBJ2-1; v_gene: TRBV30; d_gene: TRBD2; len: 14; abundance: NA; CDR3nt: TGTGCCTGGTTAGCGGGAGTATCCTACAATGAGCAGTTCTTC; CDR3aa: CAWLAGVSYNEQFF
j_gene: TRBJ1-2; v_gene: TRBV5-6; d_gene: NA; len: 15; abundance: NA; CDR3nt: TGTGCCAGCAGCTGGCTGGGCAGGGATAACTCTGGCTACACCTTC; CDR3aa: CASSWLGRDNSGYTF
j_gene: TRBJ1-4; v_gene: TRBV28; d_gene: NA; len: 17; abundance: NA; CDR3nt: TGTGCCAGCAGTCTCAGGCCCAGGGCCGCAACTAATGAAAAACTGTTTTTT; CDR3aa: CASSLRPRAATNEKLFF
j_gene: TRBJ2-4; v_gene: TRBV2; d_gene: NA; len: 16; abundance: NA; CDR3nt: TGTGCCGGAGCTCCTGGGGGGGCACTAGCCAAAAACATTCAGTACTTC; CDR3aa: CAGAPGGALAKNIQYF
j_gene: TRBJ1-3; v_gene: TRBV7-8; d_gene: NA; len: 15; abundance: NA; CDR3nt: TGTGCCAGCAGCTTAGCGGGTAGCCTCGGAAACACCATATATTTT; CDR3aa: CASSLAGSLGNTIYF
j_gene: TRBJ1-5; v_gene: TRBV30; d_gene: NA; len: 17; abundance: few; CDR3nt: TGTGCCTGGAACCACAGGCTCCAAGCGGGGGGCAATCAGCCCCAGCATTTT; CDR3aa: CAWNHRLQAGGNQPQHF
j_gene: TRBJ2-7; v_gene: TRBV29-1; d_gene: NA; len: 11; abundance: NA; CDR3nt: TGCAGCGTTGGGGACACCTACGAGCAGTACTTC; CDR3aa: CSVGDTYEQYF
j_gene: TRBJ2-7; v_gene: TRBV9; d_gene: NA; len: 12; abundance: NA; CDR3nt: TGTGCCAGCAGCCAGGCGGGTGGCGAGCAGTACTTC; CDR3aa: CASSQAGGEQYF
j_gene: TRBJ2-3; v_gene: TRBV4-2; d_gene: TRBD1; len: 17; abundance: few; CDR3nt: TGTGCCAGCAGCCAACCCGACAGGGGAATGTTTCTTGATACGCAGTATTTT; CDR3aa: CASSQPDRGMFLDTQYF
j_gene: TRBJ1-1; v_gene: TRBV11-2; d_gene: NA; len: 16; abundance: few; CDR3nt: TGTGCCAGCAGCTTAGGGGGTAGGACTGTAGGGACTGAAGCTTTCTTT; CDR3aa: CASSLGGRTVGTEAFF
j_gene: TRBJ2-7; v_gene: TRBV30; d_gene: TRBD2; len: 15; abundance: few; CDR3nt: TGTGCCTTTTCCGGAGGACTAGCGGGCCTCTACGAGCAGTACTTC; CDR3aa: CAFSGGLAGLYEQYF
j_gene: TRBJ1-2; v_gene: TRBV19; d_gene: NA; len: 16; abundance: few; CDR3nt: TGTGCCAGTAGTATAGGATTTAGACAGTACCGCTATGGCTACACCTTC; CDR3aa: CASSIGFRQYRYGYTF
j_gene: TRBJ2-5; v_gene: TRBV19; d_gene: NA; len: 13; abundance: few; CDR3nt: TGTGCCAGTAGTATAGATCGGAGGGAGACCCAGTACTTC; CDR3aa: CASSIDRRETQYF
j_gene: TRBJ2-7; v_gene: TRBV5-1; d_gene: TRBD2; len: 16; abundance: NA; CDR3nt: TGCGCCAGCAGCTTAGAACTAGCGGGGGGGCCCGACGAGCAGTACTTC; CDR3aa: CASSLELAGGPDEQYF
j_gene: TRBJ2-1; v_gene: TRBV9; d_gene: NA; len: 14; abundance: NA; CDR3nt: TGTGCCAGCAGCCAAGTCGGGGGGCTCGCTGAGCAGTTCTTC; CDR3aa: CASSQVGGLAEQFF
j_gene: TRBJ2-7; v_gene: TRBV5-8; d_gene: TRBD1; len: 12; abundance: few; CDR3nt: TGTGCCAGCAGCCTTGACAGGGCTGAGCAGTACTTC; CDR3aa: CASSLDRAEQYF
j_gene: TRBJ2-5; v_gene: TRBV6-5; d_gene: TRBD2; len: 14; abundance: few; CDR3nt: TGTGCCAGCAAAGGGCGGGGGGGCCGAGAGACCCAGTACTTC; CDR3aa: CASKGRGGRETQYF
j_gene: TRBJ2-1; v_gene: TRBV30; d_gene: NA; len: 16; abundance: NA; CDR3nt: TGTGCCTGGAGTGATCCCCGGCCTAGCTCCTACAATGAGCAGTTCTTC; CDR3aa: CAWSDPRPSSYNEQFF
j_gene: TRBJ1-5; v_gene: TRBV6-1; d_gene: TRBD1; len: 15; abundance: NA; CDR3nt: TGTGCCAGCAGATTGACAGGGGGAGGCAATCAGCCCCAGCATTTT; CDR3aa: CASRLTGGGNQPQHF
j_gene: TRBJ2-1; v_gene: TRBV5-1; d_gene: TRBD2; len: 16; abundance: few; CDR3nt: TGCGCCAGCAGGGGAGTAGGGACTAGCGACTACAATGAGCAGTTCTTC; CDR3aa: CASRGVGTSDYNEQFF
j_gene: TRBJ1-4; v_gene: TRBV7-6; d_gene: NA; len: 13; abundance: NA; CDR3nt: TGTGCCAGCAGCTTTGCGTCGGGAGAAAAACTGTTTTTT; CDR3aa: CASSFASGEKLFF
j_gene: TRBJ2-1; v_gene: TRBV27; d_gene: TRBD2; len: 18; abundance: few; CDR3nt: TGTGCCAGCAGCCCATTTACCCCTAGCGGGATGGCCTACAATGAGCAGTTCTTC; CDR3aa: CASSPFTPSGMAYNEQFF
j_gene: TRBJ2-3; v_gene: TRBV5-5; d_gene: TRBD1; len: 16; abundance: NA; CDR3nt: TGTGCCAGCAGCTGGGGTGGACAGGGGAGCACAGATACGCAGTATTTT; CDR3aa: CASSWGGQGSTDTQYF
j_gene: TRBJ1-2; v_gene: TRBV5-8; d_gene: NA; len: 14; abundance: NA; CDR3nt: TGTGCCAGCAGCTTCCCCGGGACTAACTATGGCTACACCTTC; CDR3aa: CASSFPGTNYGYTF
j_gene: TRBJ1-2; v_gene: TRBV5-4; d_gene: NA; len: 14; abundance: few; CDR3nt: TGTGCCAGCAGCTTGGAGGCGGGGGCTAGTGGCTACACCTTC; CDR3aa: CASSLEAGASGYTF
j_gene: TRBJ2-2; v_gene: TRBV27; d_gene: NA; len: 18; abundance: few; CDR3nt: TGTGCCAGCAGTTTTTCGAAGCAGCTAGGCGGTAGCACCGGGGAGCTGTTTTTT; CDR3aa: CASSFSKQLGGSTGELFF
j_gene: TRBJ2-1; v_gene: TRBV2; d_gene: TRBD2; len: 17; abundance: once; CDR3nt: TGTGCCAGCAGTGAAGAGGGAGGGATTAGCTCCTACAATGAGCAGTTCTTC; CDR3aa: CASSEEGGISSYNEQFF
j_gene: TRBJ2-7; v_gene: TRBV28; d_gene: TRBD1; len: 15; abundance: few; CDR3nt: TGTGCCAGCAGTTTTTCAGGGACAGGGGTTAACGAGCAGTACTTC; CDR3aa: CASSFSGTGVNEQYF
j_gene: TRBJ2-7; v_gene: TRBV10-3; d_gene: TRBD1; len: 14; abundance: NA; CDR3nt: TGTGCCGGGGGGGTAGGGACAGGGATTGGCGAGCAGTACTTC; CDR3aa: CAGGVGTGIGEQYF